The rows below give T cell receptor beta chains drawn from one sample of a study of cytomegalovirus exposure and HLA in healthy donors. Assay: immunoSEQ multiplex PCR; the TCRdb copy retains only in-frame clones and omits some. This sample's table reports about 99,000 clones. The specimen was PBMCs. The receptors derive from a middle-aged man in good health and CMV-seronegative. The conserved cysteine and the conserved F or W are not part of the CDR3 here. The D gene is left open where the match is weak.

d_call cdr3_length v_call cdr3_aa
NA 12 TRBV9 ASSPQATNEKLF
TRBD2 15 TRBV7-2 ASSPTGTRVKGNEQF
TRBD1 17 TRBV4-3 ASSQDAGRGRGGTGELF
NA 14 TRBV28 ASSSTTGVGNQPQH
TRBD1 14 TRBV7-6 ASRNPQGGGSTEAF
TRBD2 13 TRBV5-4 ASSPPAGGADTQY
NA 13 TRBV27 ASRMAGSNTGELF
TRBD1 12 TRBV27 ASSLYRGLETQY
TRBD1 13 TRBV7-6 ASSSRQGTSYEQY
NA 12 TRBV30 AWSVRASGTEAF
NA 11 TRBV4-3 ASSRELADTQY
TRBD2 13 TRBV5-8 ASSLTSGAIYEQY
NA 12 TRBV30 AWISGGGNQPQH
NA 11 TRBV7-2 ASSFGGSYEQY
TRBD1 14 TRBV11-2 ASSLDPRTGGGELF
NA 10 TRBV19 ASRPDREKLF
NA 11 TRBV28 ASSFSRENTIY
NA 12 TRBV5-8 ASSLEFREETQY
TRBD2 13 TRBV6-5 ACSYSRLAGGELF
NA 11 TRBV9 ASSVLQTGELF
NA 14 TRBV5-1 ASSLSPGVGTDTQY
TRBD1 11 TRBV6-1 ASRGQGANEQY
TRBD2 13 TRBV12-5 ASGLSAGGVDTQY
NA 19 TRBV4-3 ASSQQIYPRQLPSGANVLT